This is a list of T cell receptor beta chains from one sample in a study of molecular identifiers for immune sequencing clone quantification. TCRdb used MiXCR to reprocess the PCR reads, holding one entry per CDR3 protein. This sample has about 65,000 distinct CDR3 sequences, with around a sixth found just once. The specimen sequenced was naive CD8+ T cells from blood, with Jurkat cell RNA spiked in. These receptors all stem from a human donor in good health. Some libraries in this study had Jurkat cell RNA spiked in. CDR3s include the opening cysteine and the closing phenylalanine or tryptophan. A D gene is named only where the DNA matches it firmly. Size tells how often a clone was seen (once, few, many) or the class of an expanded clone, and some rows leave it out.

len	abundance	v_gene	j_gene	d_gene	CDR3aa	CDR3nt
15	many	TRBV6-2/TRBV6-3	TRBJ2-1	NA	CASTPSSGLNNEQFF	TGTGCCAGCACCCCTAGCTCGGGACTCAACAATGAGCAGTTCTTC
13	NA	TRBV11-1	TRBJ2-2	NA	CASSLAPTGELFF	TGTGCCAGCAGCTTAGCACCCACCGGGGAGCTGTTTTTT
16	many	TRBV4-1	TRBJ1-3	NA	CASSSWSGGSGNTIYF	TGCGCCAGCAGCTCTTGGTCCGGGGGCTCTGGAAACACCATATATTTT
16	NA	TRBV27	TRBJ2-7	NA	CASSLLWGGAPYEQYF	TGTGCCAGCAGTTTACTCTGGGGGGGGGCCCCCTACGAGCAGTACTTC
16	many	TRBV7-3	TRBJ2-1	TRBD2	CASSLEGTSGYNEQFF	TGTGCCAGCAGCTTAGAAGGGACTAGCGGATACAATGAGCAGTTCTTC
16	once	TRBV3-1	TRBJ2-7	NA	CASSQGPGSLSYEQYF	TGTGCCAGCAGCCAAGGCCCAGGGAGCCTTTCCTACGAGCAGTACTTC
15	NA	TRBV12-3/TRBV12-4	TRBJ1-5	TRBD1	CASSPGQGGNQPQHF	TGTGCCAGCAGTCCCGGACAGGGGGGCAATCAGCCCCAGCATTTT
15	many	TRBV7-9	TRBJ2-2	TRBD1	CASSFSRGRSAELFF	TGTGCCAGCAGCTTTTCGAGGGGGCGGTCCGCGGAGCTGTTTTTT
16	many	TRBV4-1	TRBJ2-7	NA	CASSPFVDRLGYEQYF	TGCGCCAGCAGCCCTTTCGTGGACAGACTGGGCTACGAGCAGTACTTC
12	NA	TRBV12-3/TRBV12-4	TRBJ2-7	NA	CAGSLGTYEQYF	TGTGCCGGCAGTTTAGGGACGTACGAGCAGTACTTC
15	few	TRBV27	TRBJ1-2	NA	CASGVVGLANYGYTF	TGTGCCAGCGGTGTCGTGGGACTTGCTAACTATGGCTACACCTTC
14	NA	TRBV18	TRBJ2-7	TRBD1	CASSPPGGSYEQYF	TGTGCCAGCTCTCCTCCAGGGGGCTCCTACGAGCAGTACTTC
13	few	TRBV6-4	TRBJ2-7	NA	CASSEGRGHKQYF	TGTGCCAGCAGTGAAGGAAGAGGGCACAAGCAGTACTTC
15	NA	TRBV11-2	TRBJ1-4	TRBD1	CASSLVRGTNEKLFF	TGTGCCAGCAGCTTAGTCAGGGGGACTAATGAAAAACTGTTTTTT
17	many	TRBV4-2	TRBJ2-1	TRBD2	CASSQETGTSGYNEQFF	TGTGCCAGCAGCCAAGAAACCGGGACTAGCGGGTACAATGAGCAGTTCTTC
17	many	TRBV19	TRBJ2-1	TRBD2	CASRFLPGLAGDNEQFF	TGTGCCAGTAGATTCCTACCGGGACTAGCGGGAGACAATGAGCAGTTCTTC
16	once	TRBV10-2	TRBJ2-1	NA	CASSESQTDVGDEQFF	TGCGCCAGCAGTGAGTCTCAGACTGACGTTGGCGATGAGCAGTTCTTC
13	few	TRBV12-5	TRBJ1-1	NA	CASGLSFNTEAFF	TGTGCTAGTGGTTTGAGCTTTAACACTGAAGCTTTCTTT
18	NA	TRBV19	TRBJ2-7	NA	CASSIFGILQGIPYERYF	TGTGCCAGTAGTATCTTTGGCATACTCCAGGGGATCCCCTACGAGCGGTACTTC
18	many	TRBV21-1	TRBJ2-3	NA	CASSKGDSISPPTHTQYF	TGTGCCAGCAGCAAAGGGGACAGTATTTCCCCCCCGACACATACGCAGTATTTT
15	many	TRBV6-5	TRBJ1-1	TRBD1	CASSYSLTGGTEAFF	TGTGCCAGCAGTTACTCCCTGACAGGGGGGACTGAAGCTTTCTTT
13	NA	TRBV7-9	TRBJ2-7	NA	CASSLTLNYEQYF	TGTGCCAGCAGCTTGACACTGAACTACGAGCAGTACTTC
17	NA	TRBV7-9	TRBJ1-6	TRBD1	CASSLARDREDNSPLHF	TGTGCCAGCAGCTTAGCCCGGGACAGGGAGGATAATTCACCCCTCCACTTT
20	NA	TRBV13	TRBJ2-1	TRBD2	CANSSPRGSGTKSSYNEQFF	TGTGCCAACAGCTCACCCCGGGGTAGCGGGACCAAGAGCTCCTACAATGAGCAGTTCTTC
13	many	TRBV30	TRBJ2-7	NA	CAWEGGYIYEQYF	TGTGCCTGGGAGGGGGGCTACATCTACGAGCAGTACTTC
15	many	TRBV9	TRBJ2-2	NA	CASSVGTISTGELFF	TGTGCCAGCAGCGTCGGGACAATCTCCACCGGGGAGCTGTTTTTT
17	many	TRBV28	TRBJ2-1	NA	CASSPRGPTISYNEQFF	TGTGCCAGCAGTCCGAGAGGGCCTACTATCTCCTACAATGAGCAGTTCTTC
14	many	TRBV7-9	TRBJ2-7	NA	CASSLDRALVEQYF	TGTGCCAGCAGCTTAGACAGGGCGCTGGTCGAGCAGTACTTC
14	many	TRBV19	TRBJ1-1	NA	CASSWGMEVTEAFF	TGTGCCAGTAGTTGGGGGATGGAGGTCACTGAAGCTTTCTTT
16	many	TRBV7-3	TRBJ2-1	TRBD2	CASSSGTSGFADEQFF	TGTGCCAGCAGCTCAGGGACTAGCGGGTTTGCGGATGAGCAGTTCTTC
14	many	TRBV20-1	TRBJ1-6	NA	CSARADTDNSPLHF	TGCAGTGCTAGGGCGGACACCGATAATTCACCCCTCCACTTT
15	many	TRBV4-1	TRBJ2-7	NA	CASSHQNLGVYEQYF	TGCGCCAGCAGCCACCAGAACCTGGGGGTCTACGAGCAGTACTTC
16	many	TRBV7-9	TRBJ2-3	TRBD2	CASSPLGGRADHTQYF	TGTGCCAGCAGCCCCTTGGGCGGGAGGGCCGATCATACGCAGTATTTT
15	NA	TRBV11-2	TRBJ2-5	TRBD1	CASSSTGQGRETQYF	TGTGCCAGCAGCTCAACCGGACAGGGCAGAGAGACCCAGTACTTC
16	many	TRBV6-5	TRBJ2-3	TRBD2	CASSYSLYTSAHTQYF	TGTGCCAGCAGTTACTCACTCTACACTAGCGCTCATACGCAGTATTTT
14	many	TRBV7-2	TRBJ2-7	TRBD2	CASSLGLASYEQYF	TGTGCCAGCAGCTTGGGACTAGCTTCCTACGAGCAGTACTTC
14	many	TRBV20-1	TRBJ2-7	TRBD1	CSARDRDSLYEQYF	TGCAGTGCTAGAGATAGGGACAGCCTCTACGAGCAGTACTTC
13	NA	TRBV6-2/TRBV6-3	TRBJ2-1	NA	CASTQSSYSEQFF	TGTGCCAGCACTCAGAGCTCCTACAGTGAGCAGTTCTTC
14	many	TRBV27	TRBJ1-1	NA	CASISSGSGTEAFF	TGTGCCAGCATTTCCTCAGGGTCTGGCACTGAAGCTTTCTTT
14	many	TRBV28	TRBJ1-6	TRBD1	CASSHGTGGSPLHF	TGTGCCAGCAGTCATGGGACAGGGGGCTCACCCCTCCACTTT
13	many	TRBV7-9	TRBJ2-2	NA	CASSPGGFGELFF	TGTGCCAGCAGCCCCGGTGGGTTCGGGGAGCTGTTTTTT
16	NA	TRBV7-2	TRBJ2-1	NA	CAGSTVGGIHYNEQFF	TGTGCCGGCAGCACCGTGGGTGGTATCCACTACAATGAGCAGTTCTTC
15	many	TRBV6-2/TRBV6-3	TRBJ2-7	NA	CASSYRISSSYEQYF	TGTGCCAGCAGTTACCGCATTTCAAGCTCCTACGAGCAGTACTTC
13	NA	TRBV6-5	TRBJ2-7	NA	CASRPTGSYEQYF	TGTGCCAGCAGACCGACAGGCTCCTACGAGCAGTACTTC
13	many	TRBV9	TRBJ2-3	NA	CASNRRLTDTQYF	TGTGCCAGCAACCGACGACTCACAGATACGCAGTATTTT
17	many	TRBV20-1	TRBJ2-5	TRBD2	CSAAGTSGIPPGETQYF	TGCAGTGCTGCCGGGACTAGCGGGATCCCCCCAGGAGAGACCCAGTACTTC
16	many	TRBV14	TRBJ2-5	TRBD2	CASSHLAGGWSETQYF	TGTGCCAGCAGCCATTTAGCGGGAGGGTGGTCGGAGACCCAGTACTTC
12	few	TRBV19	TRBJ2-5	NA	CASSMGGETQYF	TGTGCCAGTAGTATGGGTGGGGAGACCCAGTACTTC